A selection of T cell receptor beta chains follows, all from one sample in a study of molecular identifiers for immune sequencing clone quantification. TCRdb passed the PCR reads through MiXCR, listing each CDR3 protein once. The repertoire consists of 60,000 to 65,000 distinct CDR3 sequences, with 15% to 20% occurring once and the leading ten covering more than 1.2%. Input material: naive CD8+ T cells from blood, with Jurkat cell RNA spiked in. Receptor source: a human donor in good health. Some libraries in this study had Jurkat cell RNA spiked in. Both conserved end residues are part of each CDR3. D genes are given only for firm matches. Only part of the rows carry a size: once, few, many, or a class if the clone is expanded.

TRBV29-1	many	TRBJ1-1	NA	TGCAGCGTTGTCACAGGGAACACTGAAGCTTTCTTT	CSVVTGNTEAFF
TRBV20-1	many	TRBJ1-2	NA	TGCAGTGCTAGAGATGTCGAGAACTATGGCTACACCTTC	CSARDVENYGYTF
TRBV15	many	TRBJ2-3	NA	TGTGCCACCAGCAGAGATAGCACAGATACGCAGTATTTT	CATSRDSTDTQYF
TRBV19	many	TRBJ2-1	NA	TGTGCCAGTAGTAGTGTCGGCTCCTACAATGAGCAGTTCTTC	CASSSVGSYNEQFF
TRBV11-3	many	TRBJ2-5	NA	TGTGCCAGCAGCTTACCCCCCGTGAGCCAAGAGACCCAGTACTTC	CASSLPPVSQETQYF
TRBV27	many	TRBJ1-2	TRBD1	TGTGCCAGCAGTCCCGGACAGGGGTACTATGGCTACACCTTC	CASSPGQGYYGYTF
TRBV4-2	NA	TRBJ2-1	TRBD2	TGTGCCAGCAGCCCGGGGGGACTAGTTATCGATGAGCAGTTCTTC	CASSPGGLVIDEQFF
TRBV19	many	TRBJ1-5	NA	TGTGCCAGTAGTATATTTGGAGCCGATCAGCCCCAGCATTTT	CASSIFGADQPQHF
TRBV27	few	TRBJ1-6	NA	TGTGCCAGCAGTTTGGGTCTGGATAATTCACCCCTCCACTTT	CASSLGLDNSPLHF
TRBV9	NA	TRBJ1-1	NA	TGTGCCAGCAGCGGCGCCGGTACTGAAGCTTTCTTT	CASSGAGTEAFF
TRBV19	few	TRBJ2-7	NA	TGTGCCAGTAGCCTGGAACCCGTGGGCTACGAGCAGTACTTC	CASSLEPVGYEQYF
TRBV10-2	NA	TRBJ2-2	NA	TGCGCCAGCAGTACGGGGGGCCCCGGGGAGCTGTTTTTT	CASSTGGPGELFF
TRBV28	NA	TRBJ2-3	NA	TGTGCCGGCAGTCGCGGACAGTTCACAGATACGCAGTATTTT	CAGSRGQFTDTQYF
TRBV6-4	NA	TRBJ2-6	TRBD1	TGTGCCAGCAGTGACTCCCAGGGACAGGGGGCGGCTGGGGCCAACGTCCTGACTTTC	CASSDSQGQGAAGANVLTF
TRBV15	NA	TRBJ1-1	NA	TGTGCCACCAAATCACAGGTACTGAACACTGAAGCTTTCTTT	CATKSQVLNTEAFF
TRBV5-6	few	TRBJ2-2	NA	TGTGCCAGCACCATCAGCGGCACCGGGGAGCTGTTTTTT	CASTISGTGELFF
TRBV7-6	few	TRBJ1-1	NA	TGTGCCAGCAGCTTAAGGACAGCCATGAACACTGAAGCTTTCTTT	CASSLRTAMNTEAFF
TRBV4-1	many	TRBJ1-6	NA	TGCGCCAGCAGCCAAGATTACCAGTCGAGTTCACCCCTCCACTTT	CASSQDYQSSSPLHF
TRBV6-5	many	TRBJ1-4	NA	TGTGCCAGCAGTTACGGGGGGTCGGATAGTGAAAAACTGTTTTTT	CASSYGGSDSEKLFF
TRBV4-3	few	TRBJ2-7	NA	TGCGCCAGCAGCCATGTCCGGACTGAGCTCGGCTCCTACGAGCAGTACTTC	CASSHVRTELGSYEQYF
TRBV20-1	many	TRBJ2-1	TRBD2	TGCAGTGCCCAAGGGACTAGCGGGAGTGTGGAGCAGTTCTTC	CSAQGTSGSVEQFF
TRBV5-3	few	TRBJ2-7	TRBD1	TGTGCCAGCAGCTTGGCGGGCAGGGGGTTATCCTACGAGCAGTACTTC	CASSLAGRGLSYEQYF
TRBV4-3	NA	TRBJ2-1	TRBD2	TGCGCCAGCACCCAAGATCGGACTAGCGGGAGACTCAATGAGCAGTTCTTC	CASTQDRTSGRLNEQFF
TRBV6-5	many	TRBJ2-1	NA	TGTGCCAGCAGTTACTCTGTTCCAGAGTATTTTAATGAGCAGTTCTTC	CASSYSVPEYFNEQFF
TRBV4-2	many	TRBJ2-1	TRBD2	TGTGCCAGCAGCCAATATCTAGCGGGAGGGTACAATGAGCAGTTCTTC	CASSQYLAGGYNEQFF
TRBV9	few	TRBJ2-7	NA	TGTGCCAGCAGCGGCGTGCGCGGATGGGAGCAGTACTTC	CASSGVRGWEQYF
TRBV29-1	many	TRBJ1-2	NA	TGCAGCTGGGCAGGGGATGGCTACACCTTC	CSWAGDGYTF
TRBV20-1	few	TRBJ2-5	NA	TGCAGTGCTAGTCGCGGGACCGGGGGAGAGACCCAGTACTTC	CSASRGTGGETQYF
TRBV29-1	many	TRBJ2-7	NA	TGCAGCGTTGAAGATCTTCGGGACGGCTACGAGCAGTACTTC	CSVEDLRDGYEQYF
TRBV28	many	TRBJ1-1	NA	TGTGCCAGCAGCCACGGCGCTGGCGGGGGCACTGAAGCTTTCTTT	CASSHGAGGGTEAFF
TRBV6-5	many	TRBJ1-4	NA	TGTGCCAGCAGTTACTATACAGGCGATAATGAAAAACTGTTTTTT	CASSYYTGDNEKLFF
TRBV24-1	many	TRBJ2-3	TRBD2	TGTGCCACCAGTGCCTGGTTGCCGTCGGGACTAGCGGGCACAGATACGCAGTATTTT	CATSAWLPSGLAGTDTQYF
TRBV2	NA	TRBJ1-5	NA	TGTGCCAGCAATACTACCCATCCGAATAACAATCAGCCCCAGCATTTT	CASNTTHPNNNQPQHF
TRBV7-6	NA	TRBJ2-7	NA	TGTGCCAGCAGCTTAAAGACAGCCTCCTACGAGCAGTACTTC	CASSLKTASYEQYF
TRBV11-2	many	TRBJ2-1	NA	TGTGCCAGCAGCCAGACCGGCAATGAGCAGTTCTTC	CASSQTGNEQFF
TRBV27	many	TRBJ2-7	NA	TGTGCCAGCAGTTTAATCGGGACGACCTACGAGCAGTACTTC	CASSLIGTTYEQYF
TRBV7-9	NA	TRBJ1-2	NA	TGTGCCAGCAGCCCGACAGATGAATATAGCTACACCTTC	CASSPTDEYSYTF
TRBV15	NA	TRBJ1-5	TRBD1	TGTGCCACCAGCAGAGGTCGACAGGGAAACAATCAGCCCCAGCATTTT	CATSRGRQGNNQPQHF
TRBV12-3/TRBV12-4	many	TRBJ1-4	NA	TGTGCCAGCAGTCCCTGGGGCTCGGGAACTAATGAAAAACTGTTTTTT	CASSPWGSGTNEKLFF
TRBV13	many	TRBJ2-5	TRBD1	TGTGCCAGCAGCTCTGGGACAGGCCTCAAGGAGACCCAGTACTTC	CASSSGTGLKETQYF
TRBV12-3/TRBV12-4	NA	TRBJ2-7	NA	TGTGCCAGCAGTTTAGCCCGGACAGTCTACGAGCAGTACTTC	CASSLARTVYEQYF
TRBV14	many	TRBJ1-1	NA	TGTGCCAGCAGCCAAGCTTTTCGGGGGCGGACTGAAGCTTTCTTT	CASSQAFRGRTEAFF
TRBV28	many	TRBJ2-7	NA	TGTGCCAGCAGTTTGGGATGGAGCCCCGAGCAGTACTTC	CASSLGWSPEQYF
TRBV10-1	few	TRBJ2-1	NA	TGCGCCAGCAGTGATGGCGGGATCTACAATGAGCAGTTCTTC	CASSDGGIYNEQFF
TRBV20-1	few	TRBJ2-1	NA	TGCAGTGCTAGCATCCTAGCGAATGAGCAGTTCTTC	CSASILANEQFF